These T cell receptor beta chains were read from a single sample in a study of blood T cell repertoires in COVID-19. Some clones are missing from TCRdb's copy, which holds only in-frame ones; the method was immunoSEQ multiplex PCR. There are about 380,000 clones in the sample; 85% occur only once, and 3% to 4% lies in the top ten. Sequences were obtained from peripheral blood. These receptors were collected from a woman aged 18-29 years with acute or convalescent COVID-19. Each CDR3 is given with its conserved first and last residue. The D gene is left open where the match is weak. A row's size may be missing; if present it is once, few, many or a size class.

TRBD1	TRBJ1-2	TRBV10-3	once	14	CAIRMGQVDYGYTF	TGTGCCATCAGGATGGGACAGGTAGACTATGGCTACACCTTC
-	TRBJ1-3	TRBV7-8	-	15	CASSLYGSSGNTIYF	TGTGCCAGCAGCTTATATGGCAGCTCTGGAAACACCATATATTTT
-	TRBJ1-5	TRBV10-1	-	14	CATPWRGCNQPQHF	TGCGCCACCCCGTGGCGGGGGTGCAATCAGCCCCAGCATTTT
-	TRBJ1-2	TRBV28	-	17	CASSLTGRVGREAGYTF	TGTGCCAGCAGTTTAACAGGTAGGGTCGGCAGAGAAGCCGGCTACACCTTC
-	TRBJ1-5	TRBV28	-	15	CASSLGQDGNQPQHF	TGTGCCAGCAGTTTAGGACAAGACGGCAATCAGCCCCAGCATTTT
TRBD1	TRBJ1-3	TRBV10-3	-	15	CATDRDSSSGNTIYF	TGTGCCACAGACCGGGACAGTTCCTCTGGAAACACCATATATTTT
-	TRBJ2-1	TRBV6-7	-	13	CASSGRGMDEQFF	TGTGCCAGCAGTGGGCGGGGCATGGATGAGCAGTTCTTC
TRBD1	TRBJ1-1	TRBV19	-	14	CASSIGQGNTEAFF	TGTGCCAGTAGTATTGGACAGGGGAATACTGAAGCTTTCTTT
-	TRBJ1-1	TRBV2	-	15	CASREGTAMNTEAFF	TGTGCCAGCAGGGAGGGCACCGCAATGAACACTGAAGCTTTCTTT
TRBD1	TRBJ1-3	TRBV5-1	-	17	CASSKQGDSSSGNTIYF	TGCGCCAGCAGCAAACAGGGGGATTCGAGCTCTGGAAACACCATATATTTT
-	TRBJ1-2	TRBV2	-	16	CASNTKGGSFNYGYTF	TGTGCCAGCAACACAAAGGGGGGGTCTTTTAACTATGGCTACACCTTC
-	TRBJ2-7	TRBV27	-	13	CASSSPNTYEQYF	TGTGCCAGCAGTTCTCCGAACACCTACGAGCAGTACTTC
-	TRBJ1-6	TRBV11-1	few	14	CASSFGVRNSPLHF	TGTGCCAGCAGCTTCGGGGTAAGAAATTCACCCCTCCACTTT
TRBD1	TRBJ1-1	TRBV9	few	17	CASSPRTGPRGDTEAFF	TGTGCCAGCAGCCCCCGGACAGGGCCTCGCGGGGACACTGAAGCTTTCTTT
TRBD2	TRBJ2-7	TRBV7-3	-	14	CASSPAGSSYEQYF	TGTGCCAGCAGCCCAGCGGGAAGCTCCTACGAGCAGTACTTC
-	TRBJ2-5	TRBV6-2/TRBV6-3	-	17	CASSYSNQGSYKETQYF	TGTGCCAGCAGTTACTCCAATCAGGGCAGTTATAAAGAGACCCAGTACTTC
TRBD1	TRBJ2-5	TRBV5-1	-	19	CASSLGLGTGTVYQETQYF	TGCGCCAGCAGCTTAGGGCTAGGAACCGGGACAGTGTACCAAGAGACCCAGTACTTC
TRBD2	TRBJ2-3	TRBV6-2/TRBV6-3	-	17	CASSYDRRGGVTDTQYF	TGTGCCAGCAGTTACGATCGGCGGGGGGGAGTTACAGATACGCAGTATTTT
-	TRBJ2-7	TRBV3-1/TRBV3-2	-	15	CASSHTQGLSYEQYF	TGTGCCAGCAGCCATACACAGGGCCTCTCCTACGAGCAGTACTTC
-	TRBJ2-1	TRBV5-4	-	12	CASRSGGRAQFF	TGTGCCAGCAGGAGTGGAGGTCGTGCGCAGTTCTTC
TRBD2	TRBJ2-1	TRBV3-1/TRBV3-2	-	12	CASSRGSVEQFF	TGTGCCAGCAGCCGCGGGAGTGTCGAGCAGTTCTTC
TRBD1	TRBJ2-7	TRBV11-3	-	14	CASSRGGASYEQYF	TGTGCCAGCAGCCGAGGGGGCGCATCCTACGAGCAGTACTTC
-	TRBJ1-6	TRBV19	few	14	CASSIGAGNSPLHF	TGTGCCAGTAGTATAGGGGCGGGGAATTCACCCCTCCACTTT
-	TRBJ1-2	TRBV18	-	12	CASSPQDYGYTF	TGTGCCAGCTCACCTCAGGACTATGGCTACACCTTC
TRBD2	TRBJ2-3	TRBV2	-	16	CASREPVAGQTDTQYF	TGTGCCAGCAGGGAGCCGGTAGCGGGGCAGACAGATACGCAGTATTTT
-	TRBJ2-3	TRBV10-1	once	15	CASSGDPGGTDTQYF	TGCGCCAGCAGTGGGGACCCCGGAGGGACAGATACGCAGTATTTT
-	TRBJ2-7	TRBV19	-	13	CASSVSGTYEQYF	TGTGCCAGTAGTGTTAGCGGAACCTACGAGCAGTACTTC
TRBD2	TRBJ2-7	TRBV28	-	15	CASSPLAGIPYEQYF	TGTGCCAGCAGTCCTCTAGCGGGGATTCCCTACGAGCAGTACTTC
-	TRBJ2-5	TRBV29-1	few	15	CSVDIRTGPKETQYF	TGCAGCGTTGATATCCGAACAGGGCCGAAAGAGACCCAGTACTTC
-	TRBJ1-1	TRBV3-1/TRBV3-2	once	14	CASSLRQQNTEAFF	TGTGCCAGCAGCCTCCGACAGCAGAACACTGAAGCTTTCTTT
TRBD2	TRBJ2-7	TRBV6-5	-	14	CASRGLDGSYEQYF	TGTGCCAGCAGGGGACTAGATGGCTCCTACGAGCAGTACTTC
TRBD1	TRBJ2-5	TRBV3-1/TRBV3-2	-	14	CASSQRGQQETQYF	TGTGCCAGCAGCCAAAGGGGACAGCAAGAGACCCAGTACTTC
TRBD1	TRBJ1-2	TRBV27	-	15	CASSGGGTGYLGYTF	TGTGCCAGCAGTGGGGGAGGGACAGGGTATTTGGGCTACACCTTC
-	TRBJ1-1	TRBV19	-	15	CASSIGGAINPEAFF	TGTGCCAGTAGTATTGGGGGGGCCATCAATCCTGAAGCTTTCTTT
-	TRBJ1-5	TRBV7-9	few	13	CASSLEGLQPQHF	TGTGCCAGCAGCTTAGAGGGGCTCCAGCCCCAGCATTTT
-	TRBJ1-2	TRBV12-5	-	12	CASGLVQAGYTF	TGTGCTAGTGGTTTGGTACAGGCTGGCTACACCTTC
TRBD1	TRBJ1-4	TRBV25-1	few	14	CASRDRQGNEKLFF	TGTGCCAGCAGGGACCGACAGGGGAATGAAAAACTGTTTTTT
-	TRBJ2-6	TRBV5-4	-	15	CASSLDRGGANVLTF	TGTGCCAGCAGCTTAGATCGGGGTGGGGCCAACGTCCTGACTTTC
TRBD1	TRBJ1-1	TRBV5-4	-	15	CASSLGQGGKTEAFF	TGTGCCAGCAGCTTGGGACAGGGAGGTAAGACTGAAGCTTTCTTT
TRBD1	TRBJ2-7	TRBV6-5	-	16	CASSYTGQGIKHEQYF	TGTGCCAGCAGCTACACTGGACAGGGAATTAAACACGAGCAGTACTTC